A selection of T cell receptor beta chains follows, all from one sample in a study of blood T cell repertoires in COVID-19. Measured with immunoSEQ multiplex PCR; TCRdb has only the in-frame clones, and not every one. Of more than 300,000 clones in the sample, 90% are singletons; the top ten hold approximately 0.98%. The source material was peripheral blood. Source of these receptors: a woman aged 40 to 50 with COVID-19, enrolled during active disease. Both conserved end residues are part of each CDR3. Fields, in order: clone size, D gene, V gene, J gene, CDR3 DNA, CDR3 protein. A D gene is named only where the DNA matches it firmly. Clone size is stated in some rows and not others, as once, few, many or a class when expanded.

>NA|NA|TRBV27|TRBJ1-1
TGTGCCAGCAGAAAACTCGGGGAGAACACTGAAGCTTTCTTT
CASRKLGENTEAFF
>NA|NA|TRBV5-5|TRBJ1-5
TGTGCCAGCAGCGACATCAGGGGTGGCAATCAGCCCCAGCATTTT
CASSDIRGGNQPQHF
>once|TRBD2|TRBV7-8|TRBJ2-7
TGTGCCAGCAGCCTAACAGCGGGGCGCTCCTACGAGCAGTACTTC
CASSLTAGRSYEQYF
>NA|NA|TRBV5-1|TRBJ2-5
TGCGCCAGCAGCTCAGGGTCGCGAGAGACCCAGTACTTC
CASSSGSRETQYF
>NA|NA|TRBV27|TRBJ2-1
TGTGCCAGCAGCAGTGACAATGAGCAGTTCTTC
CASSSDNEQFF
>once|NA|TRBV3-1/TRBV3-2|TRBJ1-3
TGTGCCAGCAGTCAACAGATACCCTCTGGAAACACCATATATTTT
CASSQQIPSGNTIYF
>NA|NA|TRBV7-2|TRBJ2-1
TGTGCCAGCAGCTTCTTAACAGGTGAGCAGTTCTTC
CASSFLTGEQFF
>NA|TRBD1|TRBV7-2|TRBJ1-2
TGTGCCAGCAGCTTAAGCCCTGTGCGAGGGACAGCCTATGGCTACACCTTC
CASSLSPVRGTAYGYTF
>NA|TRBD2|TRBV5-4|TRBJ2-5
TGTGCCAGCAGCTTGGGGCCAGCGGGGGGGCCTCAAGAGACCCAGTACTTC
CASSLGPAGGPQETQYF
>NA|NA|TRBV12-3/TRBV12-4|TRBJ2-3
TGTGCCAGCCTCAGGTCCACAGATACGCAGTATTTT
CASLRSTDTQYF
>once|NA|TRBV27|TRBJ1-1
TGTGCCAGCAGTTTGCAGGGAGGCAGTGCTTTCTTT
CASSLQGGSAFF
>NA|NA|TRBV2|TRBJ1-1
TGTGCCACCTTTGAAGCTTTCTTT
CATFEAFF
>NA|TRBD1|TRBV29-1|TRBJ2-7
TGCAGCGCTAAGACAGGGTCCTACGAGCAGTACTTC
CSAKTGSYEQYF
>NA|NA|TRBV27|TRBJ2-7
TGTGCCAGCAGTTACCGGCTAGCCTACGAGCAGTACTTC
CASSYRLAYEQYF
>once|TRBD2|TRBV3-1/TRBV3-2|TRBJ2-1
TGTGCCAGCAGGGTAGGACTAGCGGCCGGCTCCTACAATGAGCAGTTCTTC
CASRVGLAAGSYNEQFF
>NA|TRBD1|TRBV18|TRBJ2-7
TGTGCCAGCTCCCTCCGGGACAGGGGTCCCTACGAGCAGTACTTC
CASSLRDRGPYEQYF
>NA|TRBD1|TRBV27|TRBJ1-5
TGTGCCAGTAGCAGACAGGGGGCCTATCAGCCCCAGCATTTT
CASSRQGAYQPQHF
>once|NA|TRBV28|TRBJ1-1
TGTGCCAGCAGTATTATGAGTAGTGAGGCTGAAGCTTTCTTT
CASSIMSSEAEAFF
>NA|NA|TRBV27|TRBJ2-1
TGTGCCAGCAGCCCCTCCCGAGGGACCTACAATGAGCAGTTCTTC
CASSPSRGTYNEQFF
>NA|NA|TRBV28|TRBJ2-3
TGTGCCAGCAGCTCCCCCCAGAGGCGGAATACGCAGTATTTT
CASSSPQRRNTQYF
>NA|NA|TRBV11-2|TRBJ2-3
TGTGCCAGCAGCTCCAGGTCGGGACACATCACAGATACGCAGTATTTT
CASSSRSGHITDTQYF
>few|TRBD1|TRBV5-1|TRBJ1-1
TGCGCCAGCAGCTTTACAGGGGGAATGAACACTGAAGCTTTCTTT
CASSFTGGMNTEAFF
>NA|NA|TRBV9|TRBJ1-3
TGTGCCAGCAGCGTCGGACTAGCTGGAAACACCATATATTTT
CASSVGLAGNTIYF
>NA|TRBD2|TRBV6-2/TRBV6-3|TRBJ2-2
TGTGCCAGCAGCCGCGGACTAGCGGGGGGGTCCGGGGAGCTGTTTTTT
CASSRGLAGGSGELFF
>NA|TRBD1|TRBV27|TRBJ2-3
TGTGCCAGCAGTTTGCTTCGGACAGGGGATACGCAGTATTTT
CASSLLRTGDTQYF
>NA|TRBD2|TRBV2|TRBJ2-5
TGTGCCAGCAATGCGGGAGGGGCCCCGGAGACCCAGTACTTC
CASNAGGAPETQYF
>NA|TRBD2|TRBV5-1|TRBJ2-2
TGCGCCAGCAGCCCTTTATTTACTCCGGGGCTAGCGGGAGAAACCGGGGAGCTGTTTTTT
CASSPLFTPGLAGETGELFF
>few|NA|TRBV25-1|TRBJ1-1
TGTGCCAGCAGTGAAGGGCCTGCGAACACTGAAGCTTTCTTT
CASSEGPANTEAFF
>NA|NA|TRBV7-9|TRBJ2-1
TGTGCCAGCAGCATCCTCGACAGGGCCTTCCGGGGGGGTGAGCAGTTCTTC
CASSILDRAFRGGEQFF
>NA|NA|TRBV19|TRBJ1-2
TGTGCCAGTAGTAGCCAGGGTTCTTCTGGCTACACCTTC
CASSSQGSSGYTF
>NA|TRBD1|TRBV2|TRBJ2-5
TGTGCCAGCAGTGACAGGGGGATGGGGGAGACCCAGTACTTC
CASSDRGMGETQYF
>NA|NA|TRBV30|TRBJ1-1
TGTGCCTGGAAGTTAGCAGGGATGAACACTGAAGCTTTCTTT
CAWKLAGMNTEAFF
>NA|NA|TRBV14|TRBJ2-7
TGTGCCAGCAGCCGCAGGGACTCCTACGAGCAGTACTTC
CASSRRDSYEQYF
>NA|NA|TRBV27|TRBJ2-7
TGTGCCAGCAGTTCTGGGGGACTCTACGAGCAGTACTTC
CASSSGGLYEQYF
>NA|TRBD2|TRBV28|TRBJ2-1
TGTGCCAGCAGTTCCCCCGGGACTAGCGGGGGGAGCCACAATGAGCAGTTCTTC
CASSSPGTSGGSHNEQFF
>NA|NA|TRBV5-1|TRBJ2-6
TGCGCCAGCAGCATGCTGGGCACCTCTGGGGCCAACGTCCTGACTTTC
CASSMLGTSGANVLTF
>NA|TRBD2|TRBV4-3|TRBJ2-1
TGCGCCAGCAGCCCTTTTGCGGGAGAGGACGAGCAGTTCTTC
CASSPFAGEDEQFF
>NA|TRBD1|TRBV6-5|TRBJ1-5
TGTGCCGTCCCGATGACAGGGTTCGATCAGCCCCAGCATTTT
CAVPMTGFDQPQHF
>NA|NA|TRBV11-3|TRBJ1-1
TGTGCCAGCAGCCCGGGGAGTGGTGAAGCTTTCTTT
CASSPGSGEAFF
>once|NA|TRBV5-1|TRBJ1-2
TGCGCCAGCAGCTTGGACAGAGAGTATGGCTACACCTTC
CASSLDREYGYTF
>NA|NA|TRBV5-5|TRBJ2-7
TGTGCCAGCAGCTTTTATAGGACAGCCTACGAGCAGTACTTC
CASSFYRTAYEQYF
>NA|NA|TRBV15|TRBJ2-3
TGTGCCACCGCATTCGGACTTAGCACAGATACGCAGTATTTT
CATAFGLSTDTQYF
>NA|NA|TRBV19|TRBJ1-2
TGTGCCAGTAGTATCGACATCTCCTATGGCTACACCTTC
CASSIDISYGYTF
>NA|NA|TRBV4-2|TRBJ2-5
TGTGCCAGCAGCCAAGGCCGGCAAGAGACCCAGTACTTC
CASSQGRQETQYF
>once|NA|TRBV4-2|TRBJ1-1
TGTGCCAGCAGCCCACTGAGGGAGGGGACTGAAGCTTTCTTT
CASSPLREGTEAFF
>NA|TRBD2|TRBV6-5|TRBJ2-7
TGTGCCACCGCCAACGGGGGGGCGAGCGAGCAGTACTTC
CATANGGASEQYF
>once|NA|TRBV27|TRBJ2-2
TGTGCCAGCAGTTTAGGAGGGCCCGGGGAGCTGTTTTTT
CASSLGGPGELFF
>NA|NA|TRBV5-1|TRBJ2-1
TGCGCCAGCAGCGAGGGGGGGAACAATGAGCAGTTCTTC
CASSEGGNNEQFF
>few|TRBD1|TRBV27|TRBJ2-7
TGTGCCAGCAGCCTAGGGACAGGGTCCCTCTACGAGCAGTACTTC
CASSLGTGSLYEQYF